This TCR beta chain was sequenced for a study of blood T cell repertoires in COVID-19. In the study overall: The United States, Italy and Spain supplied acute and convalescent COVID-19 samples. Sources were T cells, B-cell-depleted T cells, or PBMCs; the material itself was cDNA or gDNA.

With regard to this clone: The junction shows a germline mismatch at one end, possibly a read error.

Germline CDR1 reads MDHEN; CDR2 reads SYDVKM. The CDR3 covers 14 residues. TCRdb keeps only in-frame clones here, not all; method: immunoSEQ multiplex PCR. The repertoire holds 150,000 to 200,000 clones, with approximately 83% as singletons. The sequence was collected from a man in his 60s with acute or convalescent COVID-19. The specimen was peripheral blood. This chain joins TRBV28 and TRBJ1-3; D ambiguous. CDR3 loop: CASSLAALHSGRDF. In DNA form, the CDR3 reads TGTGCCAGCAGTTTAGCAGCACTACACTCCGGGAGGGATTTT.